What follows are 10 T cell receptor beta chains derived from one specimen sequenced in a study of patients and donors after allogeneic stem cell transplantation (dated by TCRdb to 2020 to 2021). The library was prepared using RT-PCR. The run used a NextSeq 550. Clones were called with MiXCR by TCRdb after fastp trimmed the public reads at Q25, and only in-frame beta chains were retained. Entries are consolidated by CDR3 protein sequence, retaining the most common genes and DNA. Here the sample has 190,000 or so distinct CDR3 sequences; less than 45% occur a single time. Together, the top ten hold 25% to 35% of the sample. The sequenced sample was blood, either unsorted or a sorted T cell fraction (not recorded which). The receptors stem from a human donor who was either an allogeneic HSCT recipient or a stem cell or donor lymphocyte infusion donor (not recorded which). It is not recorded whose cells these are; they may come from a transplant donor.

The chain uses TRBV27 and TRBJ2-1; D not resolved. The CDR3 length is 11 residues. Deletions cut 6 bases from V and 9 bases from J, with 9 bases between. Germline values: CDR1 MNHEY, CDR2 SMNVEV (reference sequence). CDR3 nucleotide sequence: TGTGCCAGCAGCCCCGGAACTGAGCAGTTCTTC. This gives the protein CASSPGTEQFF.

This clonotype was picked up a small number of times. The chain combines TRBV7-8 with TRBJ1-2; TRBD1 matches at 9 bases. CDR1 and CDR2 (germline): SGHVS, FQNEAQ. With 1 base clipped from V and 4 bases from J, the junction kept 7 bases outside the gene matches. The CDR3 spans 16 residues. The CDR3 sequence is CASSLENRGQSYGYTF. CDR3 DNA: TGTGCCAGCAGCTTAGAGAACAGGGGGCAGAGCTATGGCTACACCTTC. Full variable domain (remainder filled in from reference TRBV7-8 and TRBJ1-2): GAGVSQSPRYKVAKRGQDVALRCDPISGHVSLFWYQQALGQGPEFLTYFQNEAQLDKSGLPSDRFFAERPEGSVSTLKIQRTQQEDSAVYLCASSLENRGQSYGYTFGSGTRLTVV.

In its sample, this clonotype was seen a few times. The chain recombines TRBV4-3 with TRBJ1-4, with 7 bases that match TRBD1. Germline CDR1 is LGHNA and CDR2 is YSLEER. Germline trimming cut 0 bases from V and 2 bases from J; bases unmatched to any gene: 6. This CDR3 spans 17 amino acids. CDR3 coding DNA: TGCGCCAGCAGCCAAGATAACGACAGGGAGACTAATGAAAAACTGTTTTTT. Amino acids: CASSQDNDRETNEKLFF.

This clonotype showed up just a few times. The gene calls are TRBV6-5 and TRBJ2-7, with D possibly being TRBD2 (5 bases). The CDR3 length is 16 residues. Looked up from germline, CDR1 is MNHEY and CDR2 is SVGAGI. The germline V and J ends were trimmed by 4 bases and 7 bases, with 23 bases remaining between them. CDR3 in DNA: TGTGCCAGCAGTTCTAGCCGGGTCACCTCCATTGGTGAGCAGTACTTC. As protein: CASSSSRVTSIGEQYF.

The chain links TRBV7-6 to TRBJ2-1; 7 nucleotides line up with TRBD2. Trimming cost V 7 bases and J 10 bases; bases outside gene matches: 7. The CDR3 has 12 amino acids. Germline CDR1 is SGHVS and CDR2 is FNYEAQ. The DNA for the CDR3 is TGTGCCAGCACCCCCGTGGGGGGGGAGCAGTTCTTC. Amino acids: CASTPVGGEQFF.

This clonotype was seen a few times. CDR3 in DNA: TGCAGCGTTGAAGCGGACAGCCCAAAACCCCATCAGCCCCAGCATTTT. It translates to CSVEADSPKPHQPQHF. The V call is TRBV29-1, the J call TRBJ1-5, with D perhaps TRBD1 (6 bases). The CDR3 has 16 residues. In germline, CDR1 is SQVTM, CDR2 ANQGSEA. Trimming took 1 base from V and 5 from J, leaving 18 bases between them. Together with reference TRBV29-1 and TRBJ1-5, the CDR3 gives the full variable domain: SAVISQKPSRDICQRGTSLTIQCQVDSQVTMMFWYRQQPGQSLTLIATANQGSEATYESGFVIDKFPISRPNLTFSTLTVSNMSPEDSSIYLCSVEADSPKPHQPQHFGDGTRLSIL.

This clonotype has more than one count but fewer than ten. The chain uses TRBV29-1 and TRBJ1-1, with D tentatively TRBD1 (5 bases). This CDR3 contains 13 residues. V was pared by 8 bases and J by 1 base, with 14 bases between. From germline, CDR1 is SQVTM and CDR2 ANQGSEA. CDR3 nucleotide sequence: TGCAGCCCACAGGACATTTCGAACACTGAAGCTTTCTTT. Translating it yields CSPQDISNTEAFF.

The chain links TRBV29-1 to TRBJ2-1; D is undetermined. The V end was cut by 6 bases, the J end by 5 bases, with 11 bases between. The CDR3 covers 12 residues. Germline lookup yields CDR1 SQVTM and CDR2 ANQGSEA. In DNA form, the CDR3 reads TGCAGCGTCCTCCGGGCCCACAATGAGCAGTTCTTC. It encodes CSVLRAHNEQFF.

The chain has TRBV7-3 and TRBJ2-1, with D perhaps TRBD1 (5 bases). V was trimmed by 2 bases and J by 0 bases, leaving 8 bases between them. There are 15 residues in the CDR3. Per the germline V gene, CDR1 is SGHTA and CDR2 is FQGTGA. CDR3: CASSLGHSSYNEQFF. In nucleotides, the CDR3 is TGTGCCAGCAGCTTAGGACACAGCTCCTACAATGAGCAGTTCTTC.

This chain uses TRBV5-1 with TRBJ2-3; D may be TRBD1 (6 bases). V dropped 3 bases and J dropped 0 bases, with 11 bases sitting between them. Germline lookup yields CDR1 SGHRS and CDR2 YFSETQ. This CDR3 contains 15 residues. This CDR3 reads CASSSDRASTDTQYF. CDR3 nucleotide sequence: TGCGCCAGCAGCTCGGACAGAGCTAGCACAGATACGCAGTATTTT. Variable domain in full (rest from reference TRBV5-1 and TRBJ2-3): KAGVTQTPRYLIKTRGQQVTLSCSPISGHRSVSWYQQTPGQGLQFLFEYFSETQRNKGNFPGRFSGRQFSNSRSEMNVSTLELGDSALYLCASSSDRASTDTQYFGPGTRLTVL.